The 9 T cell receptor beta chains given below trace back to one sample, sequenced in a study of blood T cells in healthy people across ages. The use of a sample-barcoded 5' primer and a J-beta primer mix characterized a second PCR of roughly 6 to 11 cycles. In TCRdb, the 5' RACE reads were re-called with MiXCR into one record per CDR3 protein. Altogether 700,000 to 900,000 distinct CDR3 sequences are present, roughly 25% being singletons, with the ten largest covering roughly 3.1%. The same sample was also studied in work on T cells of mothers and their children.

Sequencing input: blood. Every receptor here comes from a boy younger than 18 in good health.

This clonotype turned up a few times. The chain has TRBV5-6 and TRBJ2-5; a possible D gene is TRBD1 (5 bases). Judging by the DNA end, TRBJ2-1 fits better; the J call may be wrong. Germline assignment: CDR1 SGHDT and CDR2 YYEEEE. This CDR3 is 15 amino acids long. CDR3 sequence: CASSPEPGYYNEQFF. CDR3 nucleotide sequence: TGTGCCAGCAGCCCGGAGCCAGGGTACTACAATGAGCAGTTCTTC.

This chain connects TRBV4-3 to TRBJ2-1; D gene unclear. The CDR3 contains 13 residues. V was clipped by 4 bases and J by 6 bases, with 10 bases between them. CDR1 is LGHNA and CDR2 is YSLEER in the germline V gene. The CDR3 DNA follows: TGCGCCAGCAGCCGCGAGCTACGCAATGAGCAGTTCTTC. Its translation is CASSRELRNEQFF.

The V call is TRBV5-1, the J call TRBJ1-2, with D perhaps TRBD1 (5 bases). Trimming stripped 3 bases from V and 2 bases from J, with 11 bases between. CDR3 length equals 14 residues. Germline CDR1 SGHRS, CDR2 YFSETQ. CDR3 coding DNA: TGCGCCAGCAGCTCCGTTGGGGGAAACTATGGCTACACCTTC. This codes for CASSSVGGNYGYTF.

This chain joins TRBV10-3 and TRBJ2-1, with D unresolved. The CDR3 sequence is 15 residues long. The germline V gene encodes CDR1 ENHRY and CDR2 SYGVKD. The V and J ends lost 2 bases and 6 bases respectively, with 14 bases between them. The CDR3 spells CAISENRGIGNEQFF. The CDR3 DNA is TGTGCCATCAGTGAGAATCGAGGTATAGGCAATGAGCAGTTCTTC.

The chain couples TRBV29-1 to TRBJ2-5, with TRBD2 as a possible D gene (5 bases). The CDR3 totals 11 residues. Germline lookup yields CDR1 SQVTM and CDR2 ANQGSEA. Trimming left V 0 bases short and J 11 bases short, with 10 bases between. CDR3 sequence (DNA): TGCAGCGTTGAAGAGGGAGAAGAGCAGTACTTC. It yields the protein CSVEEGEEQYF.

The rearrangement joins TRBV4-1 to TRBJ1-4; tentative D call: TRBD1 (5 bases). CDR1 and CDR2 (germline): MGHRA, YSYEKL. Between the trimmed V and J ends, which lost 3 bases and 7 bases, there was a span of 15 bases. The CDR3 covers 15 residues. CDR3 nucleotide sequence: TGCGCCAGCAGCCACGTGGGGGGGTATGCTGAAAAACTGTTTTTT. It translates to CASSHVGGYAEKLFF.

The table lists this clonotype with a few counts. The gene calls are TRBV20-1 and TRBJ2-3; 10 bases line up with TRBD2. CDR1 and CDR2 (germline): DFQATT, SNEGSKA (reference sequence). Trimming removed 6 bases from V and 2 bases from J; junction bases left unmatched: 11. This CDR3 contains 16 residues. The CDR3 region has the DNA TGCAGTGCCCTTCGGTCTAGCGGGGGAAACACAGATACGCAGTATTTT. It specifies CSALRSSGGNTDTQYF.

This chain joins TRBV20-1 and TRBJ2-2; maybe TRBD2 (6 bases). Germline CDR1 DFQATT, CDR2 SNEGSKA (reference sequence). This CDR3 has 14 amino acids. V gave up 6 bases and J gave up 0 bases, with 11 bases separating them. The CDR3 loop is CSAVGGTNTGELFF. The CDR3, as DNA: TGCAGTGCCGTGGGGGGAACGAACACCGGGGAGCTGTTTTTT.

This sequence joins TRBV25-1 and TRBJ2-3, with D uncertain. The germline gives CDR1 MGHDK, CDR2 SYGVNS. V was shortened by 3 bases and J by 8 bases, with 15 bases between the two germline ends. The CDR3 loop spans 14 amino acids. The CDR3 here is CASSEPGLAATQYF. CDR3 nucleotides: TGTGCCAGCAGTGAGCCCGGGCTCGCGGCTACGCAGTATTTT. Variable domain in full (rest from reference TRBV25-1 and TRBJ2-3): EADIYQTPRYLVIGTGKKITLECSQTMGHDKMYWYQQDPGMELHLIHYSYGVNSTEKGDLSSESTVSRIRTEHFPLTLESARPSHTSQYLCASSEPGLAATQYFGPGTRLTVL.